This T cell receptor beta chain appears in the sequencing data of a study of tumor-infiltrating lymphocytes in oesophageal squamous cell carcinoma listed by TCRdb under 2016. Comment on this clonotype: Its antigen is still unknown. It has no much larger one-base neighbor in the sample; base qualities were not kept.

For this chain, trimming is 3 bases at the V end and 0 bases at the J end, and the number of junction bases without a gene match is 7. The CDR3, cysteine through phenylalanine, is 19 amino acids long. The only DNA kept is the CDR3, 57 bases in frame from the first base. CDR1 is given as KGHDR and CDR2 as SFDVKD, both from the germline V gene. Receptors were amplified or captured by PCR. The listed sequencing device is Illumina HiSeq 2000. Clones were called with MiXCR by TCRdb after fastp trimmed the public reads at Q25, and only in-frame beta chains were retained. Each CDR3 protein gets just one entry, which takes the most common genes and DNA from the rows behind it. The sample table shows 23,000 or so distinct CDR3 sequences, and about a third are seen once. The ten biggest clones cover about 20% of the sample.

Sequenced: esophageal tumor tissue. The sequence was obtained from a female donor with esophageal squamous cell carcinoma. The sequence is built from TRBV24-1 and TRBJ2-1, and 13 junctional nucleotides match TRBD2. The DNA is as follows: TGTGCCACCAGTGATCCAGGGACTAGCGGGGACAGCTCCTACAATGAGCAGTTCTTC. Its amino acids are CATSDPGTSGDSSYNEQFF.